The 22 T cell receptor beta chains listed next were all sequenced from one sample in a study of T cells in Graves' hyperthyroidism and ophthalmopathy. Authors of the study amplified TCR beta CDR3 regions from RNA transcripts. The HTBI set primed first-round TCR CDR3 RT-PCR. Each CDR3 protein gets one entry after TCRdb re-called the multiplex PCR reads with MiXCR. The data show about 600,000 distinct CDR3 sequences, more than 15% seen once. The sequenced material came from blood. These receptors came from a woman aged 40 to 50 with Graves' ophthalmopathy.

The rearrangement links TRBV7-3 to TRBJ1-1; maybe TRBD1 (5 bases). CDR3 length equals 15 residues. Germline assignment: CDR1 SGHTA and CDR2 FQGTGA. V lost 5 bases and J lost 4, with 17 bases in between. The CDR3, as DNA: TGTGCCAGCAGCGAGCAGGGATATGGTAGCACTGAAGCTTTCTTT. Translation gives CASSEQGYGSTEAFF.

This clonotype was seen ten or more times. The rearrangement uses TRBV28 and TRBJ2-1, with 11 bases identical to TRBD2. The CDR3 totals 18 residues. Losses at the gene ends were 5 bases for V and 5 bases for J; bases not matched to a gene: 14. CDR1 and CDR2 from the germline V gene are MDHEN and SYDVKM. CDR3 amino acids: CASSPTTSTSGSNNEQFF. In DNA, the CDR3 is TGTGCCAGCAGTCCCACGACCTCCACTAGCGGGAGTAACAATGAGCAGTTCTTC. The complete variable domain, with remaining parts taken from reference TRBV28 and TRBJ2-1, reads DVKVTQSSRYLVKRTGEKVFLECVQDMDHENMFWYRQDPGLGLRLIYFSYDVKMKEKGDIPEGYSVSREKKERFSLILESASTNQTSMYLCASSPTTSTSGSNNEQFFGPGTRLTVL.

This clonotype was detected only a few times. A much more abundant neighbour one base away suggests this may be a read error. J is TRBJ2-1 and V is TRBV7-3; D ambiguous. The CDR3 length is 12 residues. Trimming took 1 base from V and 3 from J, leaving 1 base between them. The germline CDR1 and CDR2 sequences are SGHTA and FQGTGA. The CDR3 region is CASSLNYNEQFF. DNA of the CDR3: TGTGCCAGCAGCTTAAACTACAATGAGCAGTTCTTC.

This clonotype was picked up many times. The chain combines TRBV11-2 with TRBJ2-1; TRBD2 agrees at 10 bases. J gave up 3 bases and V 3 bases, and 2 bases lay outside the gene matches. The V gene's germline CDR1 is SGHAT and CDR2 FQNNGV. The CDR3 has 15 amino acids. The DNA of the CDR3 is TGTGCCAGCAGCTTGGAGCGGGGGGGCTACAATGAGCAGTTCTTC. This gives the protein CASSLERGGYNEQFF.

The chain uses TRBV28 and TRBJ1-1, with TRBD1 matching over 10 bases. The CDR3 contains 17 residues. Per the germline V gene, CDR1 is MDHEN and CDR2 is SYDVKM. The V gene end was trimmed by 2 bases and the J gene end by 11 bases; junction bases not matched to a gene: 17. CDR3 residues: CASSLRGSRDRGREAFF. The CDR3 DNA follows: TGTGCCAGCAGTTTAAGGGGGTCCCGGGACAGGGGACGGGAGGCTTTCTTT.

The DNA of the CDR3 is TGCAGTGCTAGGGAGGAGGGCCTAGCAGGGGAGCTGTTTTTT. This translates into CSAREEGLAGELFF. The V gene is TRBV20-1, the J gene TRBJ2-2, with a possible D match to TRBD2 (6 bases). The V end was cut by 3 bases, the J end by 8 bases, with 16 bases between. CDR1 DFQATT and CDR2 SNEGSKA come from the germline V gene (reference sequence). CDR3 length: 14 amino acids.

Ten or more counts support this clonotype. This chain links TRBV3-1 with TRBJ2-7; 7 nucleotides match TRBD1. Germline CDR1 is LGHDT and CDR2 is YNNKEL (reference sequence). With V trimmed by 4 bases and J by 3 bases, 12 bases remained unmatched. The CDR3 covers 16 residues. The CDR3 sequence is CASSLRGGGRYYEQYF. CDR3 coding DNA: TGTGCCAGCAGCCTACGAGGGGGCGGACGCTACTACGAGCAGTACTTC.

This clonotype was observed at least ten times. V gene TRBV12-3 or TRBV12-4 combines with J gene TRBJ2-7; possibly TRBD1 for D (5 bases). The CDR3 has 13 amino acids. V lost 5 bases and J 6 bases, leaving 14 bases between the germline ends. CDR3 bases: TGTGCCAGCAGTCCGGACATGGTCCGCGAGCAGTACTTC. Encoded protein: CASSPDMVREQYF.

This clonotype was recorded at least ten times. The J gene is TRBJ1-1, the V gene TRBV5-8, with D perhaps matching TRBD1 (5 bases). The CDR3 is 15 amino acids. Trimming took 0 bases from V and 6 from J, leaving 15 bases between them. Germline CDR1 and CDR2: SGHTS and YDEGEE. For the CDR3, the DNA is TGTGCCAGCAGCTTGGCCCCCAGGGCCGGGGCTGAAGCTTTCTTT. It specifies CASSLAPRAGAEAFF. The variable domain in full, completed from reference TRBV5-8 and TRBJ1-1, reads EAGVTQSPTHLIKTRGQQATLRCSPISGHTSVYWYQQALGLGLQFLLWYDEGEERNRGNFPPRFSGRQFPNYSSELNVNALELEDSALYLCASSLAPRAGAEAFFGQGTRLTVV.

This clonotype appeared a few times. V usage is TRBV9 and J usage is TRBJ2-5; D ambiguous. The CDR3 is made up of 13 amino acids. The germline V gene encodes CDR1 SGDLS and CDR2 YYNGEE. Trimming removed 0 bases from V and 3 bases from J, with 6 bases in between. CDR3 DNA: TGTGCCAGCAGCGTAGGACTTAAAGAGACCCAGTACTTC. As protein: CASSVGLKETQYF.

In its sample, this clonotype was seen many times. This chain uses TRBV5-1 with TRBJ2-3; the match to TRBD2 covers 7 bases. The CDR3 sequence is 14 residues long. The germline CDR1 and CDR2 sequences are SGHRS and YFSETQ. After removal of 3 bases from V and 4 bases from J, the junction contained 5 bases not matched to a gene. DNA of the CDR3: TGCGCCAGCAGCTCCGGACTAGGGGCAGATACGCAGTATTTT. Amino acids: CASSSGLGADTQYF. Full variable domain (rest looked up from reference TRBV5-1 and TRBJ2-3): KAGVTQTPRYLIKTRGQQVTLSCSPISGHRSVSWYQQTPGQGLQFLFEYFSETQRNKGNFPGRFSGRQFSNSRSEMNVSTLELGDSALYLCASSSGLGADTQYFGPGTRLTVL.

This clonotype was seen ten or more times. The chain is built from TRBV20-1 and TRBJ1-1; 8 bases agree with TRBD1. J lost 5 bases, V lost 3 bases, and 5 bases had no gene match. Germline V gives CDR1 DFQATT, CDR2 SNEGSKA (reference sequence). This CDR3 has 13 residues. Here the CDR3 DNA reads TGCAGTGCTAGTCAGCAGGGGGCTACTGAAGCTTTCTTT. This translates into CSASQQGATEAFF.

The genes are TRBV5-4 and TRBJ1-2; 7 nucleotides align to TRBD1. The CDR3 totals 14 residues. CDR1 SGHNT and CDR2 YYREEE come from the germline V gene (reference sequence). With 3 bases clipped from V and 7 bases from J, the junction kept 9 bases outside the gene matches. CDR3 in amino acids: CASSSDRVSIGYTF. The CDR3 DNA sequence: TGTGCCAGCAGCTCAGACAGGGTGTCGATTGGCTACACCTTC.

This clonotype came up many times. CDR3 residues: CASSLDGGLSTDTQYF. CDR3 nucleotide sequence: TGTGCCAGCAGCTTAGACGGGGGTCTTAGCACAGATACGCAGTATTTT. V gene TRBV11-2 combines with J gene TRBJ2-3, with D possibly TRBD2 on 6 matching bases. The V gene lost 0 bases and the J gene lost 0 bases, with 10 bases spanning the gap. The germline gives CDR1 SGHAT, CDR2 FQNNGV. The CDR3 totals 16 residues. Complete variable domain (other parts from reference TRBV11-2 and TRBJ2-3): EAGVAQSPRYKIIEKRQSVAFWCNPISGHATLYWYQQILGQGPKLLIQFQNNGVVDDSQLPKDRFSAERLKGVDSTLKIQPAKLEDSAVYLCASSLDGGLSTDTQYFGPGTRLTVL.

V is TRBV2 and J is TRBJ2-1, with TRBD2 matching 10 bases. Germline-derived CDR1 and CDR2 are SNHLY and FYNNEI. The CDR3 extends over 19 amino acids. After removal of 7 bases from V and 7 bases from J, the junction contained 22 bases not matched to a gene. CDR3 sequence: CASTRPPYERGGVRNEQFF. The CDR3 DNA reads TGTGCCAGCACCAGACCCCCTTATGAGCGGGGGGGCGTGAGGAATGAGCAGTTCTTC.

This clonotype was picked up a small number of times. The chain is built from TRBV6-4 and TRBJ2-2; no reliable D call. CDR1 is MRHNA, CDR2 SNTAGT, per germline. The V and J ends lost 2 bases and 0 bases respectively, with 7 bases between them. The CDR3 is 15 amino acids. In DNA form, the CDR3 reads TGTGCCAGCAGTGACGGGTTAGCGAACACCGGGGAGCTGTTTTTT. Translating gives CASSDGLANTGELFF.

This rearrangement joins TRBV15 to TRBJ2-7; TRBD1 aligns across 12 bases. Germline V gene data show CDR1 as LNHNV and CDR2 as YYDKDF (reference sequence). With V trimmed by 6 bases and J by 5 bases, 8 bases remained unmatched. The CDR3 has 15 amino acids. The CDR3 DNA sequence: TGTGCCACCAGTAAGAGGGACAGGGGGCGAGACGAGCAGTACTTC. Amino acids: CATSKRDRGRDEQYF. The variable domain in full, with the rest retrieved from reference TRBV15 and TRBJ2-7, is DAMVIQNPRYQVTQFGKPVTLSCSQTLNHNVMYWYQQKSSQAPKLLFHYYDKDFNNEADTPDNFQSRRPNTSFCFLDIRSPGLGDTAMYLCATSKRDRGRDEQYFGPGTRLTVT.

V gene TRBV20-1 combines with J gene TRBJ2-7; the D is unclear. The CDR3 covers 13 residues. Trimming stripped 2 bases from V and 3 bases from J, with 11 bases between. Germline CDR1 is DFQATT and CDR2 is SNEGSKA (reference sequence). The CDR3 DNA reads as TGCAGTGCTAGACGGTTTGGGGACTACGAGCAGTACTTC. Protein product: CSARRFGDYEQYF.

About this clonotype itself: Since a much larger clone is just one base distant, this may be a read error. This chain joins TRBV7-8 and TRBJ2-5; 8 nucleotides match TRBD1. CDR1 is SGHVS and CDR2 is FQNEAQ in the germline V gene. The CDR3 sequence is 15 residues long. In DNA, the CDR3 is TGTGCCAGCAGCTTAGGGACAGGGACCCAAGTGACCCAGTACTTC. It codes for CASSLGTGTQVTQYF.

Ten or more counts support this clonotype. The CDR3 spells CASSEDKPEAFF. For the CDR3, the DNA is TGTGCCAGCAGTGAGGACAAGCCTGAAGCTTTCTTT. V is TRBV6-1 and J is TRBJ1-1, with a tentative D call TRBD1 (5 bases). The V gene lost 3 bases and the J gene lost 6 bases, with 8 bases spanning the gap. The CDR3 length is 12 residues. CDR1 MNHNS and CDR2 SASEGT come from the germline V gene.

This clonotype was detected a few times. The rearrangement links TRBV12-3 or TRBV12-4 to TRBJ2-3, with no clear D. V lost 3 bases and J 1 base, leaving 11 bases between the germline ends. The CDR3 contains 15 residues. DNA for the CDR3: TGTGCCAGCAGTTTCGGGCAGCTCCGCACAGATACGCAGTATTTT. Protein product: CASSFGQLRTDTQYF.

The chain has TRBV5-1 and TRBJ2-5, with 7 bases that match TRBD2. Germline V gene lookup returns CDR1 SGHRS and CDR2 YFSETQ. The CDR3 sequence is 14 residues long. The ends lost 0 bases at V and 4 bases at J; junction bases unmatched: 3. This CDR3 is CASSLERGLETQYF. CDR3 nucleotides: TGCGCCAGCAGCTTGGAGCGGGGCCTAGAGACCCAGTACTTC.